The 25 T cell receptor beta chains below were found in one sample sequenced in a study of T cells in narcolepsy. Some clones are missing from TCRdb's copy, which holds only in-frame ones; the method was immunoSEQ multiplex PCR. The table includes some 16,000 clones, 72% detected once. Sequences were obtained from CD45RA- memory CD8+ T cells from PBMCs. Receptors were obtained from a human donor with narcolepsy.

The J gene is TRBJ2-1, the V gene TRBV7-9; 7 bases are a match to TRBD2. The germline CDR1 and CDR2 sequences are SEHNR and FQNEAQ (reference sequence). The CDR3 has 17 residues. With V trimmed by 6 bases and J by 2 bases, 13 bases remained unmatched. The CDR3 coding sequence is TGTGCCAGCAGTCTGGGGAGGGTCGGCGGGGCCTACAATGAGCAGTTCTTC. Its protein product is CASSLGRVGGAYNEQFF.

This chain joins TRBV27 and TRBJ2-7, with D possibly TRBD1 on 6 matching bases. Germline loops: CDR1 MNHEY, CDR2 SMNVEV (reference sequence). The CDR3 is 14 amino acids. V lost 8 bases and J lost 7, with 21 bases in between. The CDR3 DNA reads TGTGCCAGCCTCCAGGCAGGGGATTATGGAGAGCAGTACTTC. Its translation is CASLQAGDYGEQYF.

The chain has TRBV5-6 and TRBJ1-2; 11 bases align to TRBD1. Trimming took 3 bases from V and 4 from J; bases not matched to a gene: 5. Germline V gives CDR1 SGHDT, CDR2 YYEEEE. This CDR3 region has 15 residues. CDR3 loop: CASSSSGTGGYGYTF. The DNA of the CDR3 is TGTGCCAGCAGCTCTTCGGGGACAGGGGGCTATGGCTACACCTTC.

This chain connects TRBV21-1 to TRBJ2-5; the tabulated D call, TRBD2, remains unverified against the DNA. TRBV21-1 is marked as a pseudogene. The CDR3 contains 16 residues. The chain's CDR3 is CASRSGRGPGQETQYF. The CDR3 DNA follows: TGTGCCAGCAGATCTGGGCGGGGCCCCGGACAAGAGACCCAGTACTTC.

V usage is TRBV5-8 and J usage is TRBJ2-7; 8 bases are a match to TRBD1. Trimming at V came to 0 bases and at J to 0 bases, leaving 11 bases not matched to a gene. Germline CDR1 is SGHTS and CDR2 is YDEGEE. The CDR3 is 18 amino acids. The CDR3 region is CASSLEGDRFILSYEQYF. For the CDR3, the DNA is TGTGCCAGCAGCTTGGAGGGGGACAGGTTTATTCTCTCCTACGAGCAGTACTTC.

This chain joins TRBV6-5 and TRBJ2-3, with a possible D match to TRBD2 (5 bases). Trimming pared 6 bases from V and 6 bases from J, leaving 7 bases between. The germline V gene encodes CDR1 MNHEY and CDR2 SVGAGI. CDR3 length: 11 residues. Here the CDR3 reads CASRGVDTQYF. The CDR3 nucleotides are TGTGCCAGCAGGGGAGTGGATACGCAGTATTTT.

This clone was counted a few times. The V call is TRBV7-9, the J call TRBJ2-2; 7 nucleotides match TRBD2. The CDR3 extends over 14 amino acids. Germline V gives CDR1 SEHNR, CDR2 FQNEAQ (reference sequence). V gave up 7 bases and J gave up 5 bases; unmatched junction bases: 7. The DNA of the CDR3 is TGTGCCAGCAACCCAGCGGGACGGACCGGGGAGCTGTTTTTT. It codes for CASNPAGRTGELFF.

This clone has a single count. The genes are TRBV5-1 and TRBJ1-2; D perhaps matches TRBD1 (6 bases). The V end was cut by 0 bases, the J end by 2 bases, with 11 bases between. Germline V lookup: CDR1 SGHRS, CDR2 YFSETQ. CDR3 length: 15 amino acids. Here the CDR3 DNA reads TGCGCCAGCAGCTTGGAGAGGACAGCAAACTATGGCTACACCTTC. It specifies CASSLERTANYGYTF.

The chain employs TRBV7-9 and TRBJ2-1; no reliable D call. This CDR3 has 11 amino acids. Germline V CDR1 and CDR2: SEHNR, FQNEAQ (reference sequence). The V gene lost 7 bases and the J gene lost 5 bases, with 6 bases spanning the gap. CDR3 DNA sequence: TGTGCCAGCAAAGTCAACAATGAGCAGTTCTTC. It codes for CASKVNNEQFF.

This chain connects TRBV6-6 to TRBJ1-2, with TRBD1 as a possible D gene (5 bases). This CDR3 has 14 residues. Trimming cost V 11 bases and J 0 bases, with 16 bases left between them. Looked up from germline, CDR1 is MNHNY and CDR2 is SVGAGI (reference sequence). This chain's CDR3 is CAVFSGSSNYGYTF. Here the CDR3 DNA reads TGTGCCGTATTCTCAGGGTCATCTAACTATGGCTACACCTTC.

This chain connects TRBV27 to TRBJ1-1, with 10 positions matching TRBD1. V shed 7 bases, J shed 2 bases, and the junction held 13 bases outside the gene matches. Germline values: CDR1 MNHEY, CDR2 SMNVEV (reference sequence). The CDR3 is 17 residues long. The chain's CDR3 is CASIPWTGQGTNTEAFF. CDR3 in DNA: TGTGCCAGCATTCCTTGGACGGGACAGGGGACAAACACTGAAGCTTTCTTT.

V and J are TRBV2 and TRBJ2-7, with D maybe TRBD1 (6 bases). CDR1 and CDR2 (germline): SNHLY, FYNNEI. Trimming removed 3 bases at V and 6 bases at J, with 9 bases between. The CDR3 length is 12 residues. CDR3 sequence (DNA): TGTGCCAGCAGTGATTACAGGGCCGAGCAGTACTTC. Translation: CASSDYRAEQYF.

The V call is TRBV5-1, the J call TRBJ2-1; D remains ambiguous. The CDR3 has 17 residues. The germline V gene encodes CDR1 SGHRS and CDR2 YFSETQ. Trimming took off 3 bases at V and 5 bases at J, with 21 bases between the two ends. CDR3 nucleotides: TGCGCCAGCAGCTCTCTGACCGAAACGTTTTACCACAATGAGCAGTTCTTC. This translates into CASSSLTETFYHNEQFF.

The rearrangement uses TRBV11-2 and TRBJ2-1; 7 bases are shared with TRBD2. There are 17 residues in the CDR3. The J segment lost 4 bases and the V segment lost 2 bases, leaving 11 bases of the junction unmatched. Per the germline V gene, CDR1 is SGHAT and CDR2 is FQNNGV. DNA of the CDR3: TGTGCCAGCAGCTTAAGTTTAGCTAGCGGCGGATACAATGAGCAGTTCTTC. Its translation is CASSLSLASGGYNEQFF.

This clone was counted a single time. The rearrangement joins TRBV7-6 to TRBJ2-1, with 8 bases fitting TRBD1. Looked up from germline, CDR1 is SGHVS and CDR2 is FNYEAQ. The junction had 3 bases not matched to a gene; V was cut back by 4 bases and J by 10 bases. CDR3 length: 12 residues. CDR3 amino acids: CASSSTGGEQFF. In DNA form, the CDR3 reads TGTGCCAGCAGCTCAACAGGGGGGGAGCAGTTCTTC. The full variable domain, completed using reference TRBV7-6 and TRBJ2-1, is GAGVSQSPRYKVTKRGQDVALRCDPISGHVSLYWYRQALGQGPEFLTYFNYEAQQDKSGLPNDRFSAERPEGSISTLTIQRTEQRDSAMYRCASSSTGGEQFFGPGTRLTVL.

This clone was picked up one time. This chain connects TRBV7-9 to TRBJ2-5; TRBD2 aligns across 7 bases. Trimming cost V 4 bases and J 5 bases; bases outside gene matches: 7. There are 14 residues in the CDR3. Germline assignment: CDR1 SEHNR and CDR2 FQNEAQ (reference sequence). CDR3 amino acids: CASSSLGGLETQYF. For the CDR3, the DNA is TGTGCCAGCAGCTCCCTCGGGGGGTTGGAGACCCAGTACTTC.

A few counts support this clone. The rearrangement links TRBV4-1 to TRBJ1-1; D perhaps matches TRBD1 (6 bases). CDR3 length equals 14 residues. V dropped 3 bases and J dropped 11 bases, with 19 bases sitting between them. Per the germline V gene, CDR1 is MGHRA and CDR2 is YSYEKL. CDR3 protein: CASSQRPNRARAFF. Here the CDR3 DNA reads TGCGCCAGCAGCCAGCGCCCAAACAGGGCACGGGCTTTCTTT.

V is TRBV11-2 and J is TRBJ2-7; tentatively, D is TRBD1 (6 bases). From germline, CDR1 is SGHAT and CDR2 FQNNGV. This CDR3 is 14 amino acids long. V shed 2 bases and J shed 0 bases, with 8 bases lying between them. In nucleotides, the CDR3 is TGTGCCAGCAGCTTACAGGGGTCCTCCTACGAGCAGTACTTC. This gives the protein CASSLQGSSYEQYF.

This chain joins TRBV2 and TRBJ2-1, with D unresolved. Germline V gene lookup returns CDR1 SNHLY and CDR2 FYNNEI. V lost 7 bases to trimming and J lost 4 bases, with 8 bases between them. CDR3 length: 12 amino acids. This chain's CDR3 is CASKSSYNEQFF. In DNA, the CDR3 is TGTGCCAGCAAATCCTCTTACAATGAGCAGTTCTTC. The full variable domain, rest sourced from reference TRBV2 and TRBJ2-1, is EPEVTQTPSHQVTQMGQEVILRCVPISNHLYFYWYRQILGQKVEFLVSFYNNEISEKSEIFDDQFSVERPDGSNFTLKIRSTKLEDSAMYFCASKSSYNEQFFGPGTRLTVL.

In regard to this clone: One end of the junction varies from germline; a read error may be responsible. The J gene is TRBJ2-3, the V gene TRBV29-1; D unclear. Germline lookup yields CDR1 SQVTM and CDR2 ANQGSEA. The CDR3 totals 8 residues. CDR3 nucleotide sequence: TGCAGCGTTGAAGGGGTGGGTTTT. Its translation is CSVEGVGF.

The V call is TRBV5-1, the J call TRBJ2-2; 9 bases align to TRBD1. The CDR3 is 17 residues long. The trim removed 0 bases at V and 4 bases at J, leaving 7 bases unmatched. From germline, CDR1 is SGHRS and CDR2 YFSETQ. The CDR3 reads CASSLVGTGSSTGELFF. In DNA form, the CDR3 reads TGCGCCAGCAGCTTGGTCGGGACAGGGTCGAGCACCGGGGAGCTGTTTTTT.

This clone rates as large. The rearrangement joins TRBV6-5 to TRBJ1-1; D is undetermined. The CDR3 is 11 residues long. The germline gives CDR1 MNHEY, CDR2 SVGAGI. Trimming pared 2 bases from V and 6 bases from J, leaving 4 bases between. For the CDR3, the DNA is TGTGCCAGCAGTTACCAAGCTGAAGCTTTCTTT. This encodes CASSYQAEAFF.

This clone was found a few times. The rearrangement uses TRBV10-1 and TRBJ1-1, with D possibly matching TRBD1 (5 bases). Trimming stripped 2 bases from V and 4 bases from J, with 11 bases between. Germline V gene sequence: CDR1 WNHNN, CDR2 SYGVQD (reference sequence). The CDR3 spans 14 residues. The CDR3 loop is CASSESGGVTEAFF. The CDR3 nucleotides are TGCGCCAGCAGTGAGAGCGGGGGTGTCACTGAAGCTTTCTTT.

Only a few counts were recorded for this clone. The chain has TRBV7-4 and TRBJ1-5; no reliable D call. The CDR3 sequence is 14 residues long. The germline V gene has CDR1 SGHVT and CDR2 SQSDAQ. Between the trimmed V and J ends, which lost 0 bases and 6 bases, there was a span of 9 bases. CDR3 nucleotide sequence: TGTGCCAGCAGCTTAGCCGGGGTCCCTCAGCCCCAGCATTTT. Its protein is CASSLAGVPQPQHF.

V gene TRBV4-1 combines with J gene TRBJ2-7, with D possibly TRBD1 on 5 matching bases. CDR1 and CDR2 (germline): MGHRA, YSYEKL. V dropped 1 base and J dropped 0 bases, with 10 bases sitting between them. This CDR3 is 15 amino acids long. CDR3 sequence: CASSQVTGNSYEQYF. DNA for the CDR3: TGCGCCAGCAGCCAAGTCACAGGCAACTCCTACGAGCAGTACTTC.